A selection of T cell receptor beta chains follows, all from one sample in a study of CD4 T cells in relation to SARS-CoV-2 and coronaviruses. Data came from immunoSEQ multiplex PCR; TCRdb stores just in-frame clones and leaves some out. The profile shows about 40,000 clones, under 85% of them singletons. Which antigens these TCRs recognize remains unknown. Sequencing was performed on memory CD4+ T cells from PBMCs, cultured in vitro. These receptors were collected from an adult with COVID-19. Each CDR3 is given with its conserved first and last residue. Each record gives: V gene, clone size, D gene, J gene, CDR3 protein, CDR3 DNA. The D gene is left open where the match is weak. A row's size may be missing; if present it is once, few, many or a size class.

V gene: TRBV13; clone size: .; D gene: .; J gene: TRBJ2-7; CDR3 protein: CASSLYGFYEQYF; CDR3 DNA: TGTGCCAGCAGCTTATATGGGTTCTACGAGCAGTACTTC
V gene: TRBV5-4; clone size: few; D gene: .; J gene: TRBJ1-4; CDR3 protein: CASSLGEKLFF; CDR3 DNA: TGTGCCAGCAGCTTGGGAGAAAAACTGTTTTTT
V gene: TRBV11-2; clone size: .; D gene: TRBD2; J gene: TRBJ2-1; CDR3 protein: CASSLVSSGRNEQFF; CDR3 DNA: TGTGCCAGCAGCTTAGTGTCTAGCGGGAGAAATGAGCAGTTCTTC
V gene: TRBV28; clone size: few; D gene: .; J gene: TRBJ1-6; CDR3 protein: CASLRTASYSPLHF; CDR3 DNA: TGTGCCAGCCTAAGAACAGCTTCTTATTCACCCCTCCACTTT
V gene: TRBV9; clone size: .; D gene: .; J gene: TRBJ1-1; CDR3 protein: CASSAGPGSTEAFF; CDR3 DNA: TGTGCCAGCAGCGCGGGGCCAGGGTCCACTGAAGCTTTCTTT
V gene: TRBV4-1; clone size: .; D gene: .; J gene: TRBJ1-5; CDR3 protein: CASSQDVLTGYSNQPQHF; CDR3 DNA: TGCGCCAGCAGCCAAGATGTCCTAACAGGCTATAGCAATCAGCCCCAGCATTTT
V gene: TRBV2; clone size: .; D gene: .; J gene: TRBJ2-7; CDR3 protein: CASSPDSLTYEQYF; CDR3 DNA: TGTGCCAGCAGCCCAGACAGCCTAACCTACGAGCAGTACTTC
V gene: TRBV7-9; clone size: .; D gene: .; J gene: TRBJ1-1; CDR3 protein: CASSLTGIGGATEAFF; CDR3 DNA: TGTGCCAGCAGCCTTACAGGGATCGGGGGCGCCACTGAAGCTTTCTTT
V gene: TRBV5-4; clone size: .; D gene: .; J gene: TRBJ1-2; CDR3 protein: CASTLRGTNYGYTF; CDR3 DNA: TGTGCCAGCACCCTGAGGGGGACTAACTATGGCTACACCTTC
V gene: TRBV3-1/TRBV3-2; clone size: .; D gene: .; J gene: TRBJ2-4; CDR3 protein: CASSQNPPGGLIAKNIQYF; CDR3 DNA: TGTGCCAGCAGCCAGAATCCGCCCGGGGGCCTCATAGCCAAAAACATTCAGTACTTC
V gene: TRBV7-9; clone size: .; D gene: .; J gene: TRBJ2-4; CDR3 protein: CASSSDYRGAKNIQYF; CDR3 DNA: TGTGCCAGCAGCTCCGACTACCGGGGAGCCAAAAACATTCAGTACTTC
V gene: TRBV19; clone size: .; D gene: .; J gene: TRBJ2-7; CDR3 protein: CASSRQSQGAGYEQYF; CDR3 DNA: TGTGCCAGTAGTCGACAGTCCCAAGGAGCAGGTTACGAGCAGTACTTC
V gene: TRBV27; clone size: .; D gene: .; J gene: TRBJ1-1; CDR3 protein: CASSSALFNTEAFF; CDR3 DNA: TGTGCCAGCAGTTCCGCCTTATTCAACACTGAAGCTTTCTTT
V gene: TRBV18; clone size: .; D gene: .; J gene: TRBJ2-5; CDR3 protein: CASSPTGIQETQYF; CDR3 DNA: TGTGCCAGCTCACCGACAGGCATACAAGAGACCCAGTACTTC
V gene: TRBV7-6; clone size: .; D gene: .; J gene: TRBJ1-6; CDR3 protein: CASSEQAAGASNSPLHF; CDR3 DNA: TGTGCCAGCAGCGAGCAAGCAGCCGGGGCTTCAAATTCACCCCTCCACTTT
V gene: TRBV6-6; clone size: once; D gene: TRBD2; J gene: TRBJ2-3; CDR3 protein: CASTLATSGRSDTQYF; CDR3 DNA: TGTGCCAGCACTCTCGCGACTAGCGGGAGAAGCGATACGCAGTATTTT
V gene: TRBV19; clone size: .; D gene: TRBD2; J gene: TRBJ2-1; CDR3 protein: CASGRASYNEQFF; CDR3 DNA: TGTGCCAGCGGGAGGGCCTCCTACAATGAGCAGTTCTTC
V gene: TRBV7-8; clone size: .; D gene: TRBD1; J gene: TRBJ2-3; CDR3 protein: CASSLPGTGGADTQYF; CDR3 DNA: TGTGCCAGCAGCCTACCTGGGACAGGGGGCGCAGATACGCAGTATTTT
V gene: TRBV29-1; clone size: .; D gene: TRBD1; J gene: TRBJ2-3; CDR3 protein: CSVEGRGLSTDTQYF; CDR3 DNA: TGCAGCGTTGAAGGCAGGGGGCTTAGCACAGATACGCAGTATTTT
V gene: TRBV13; clone size: .; D gene: .; J gene: TRBJ2-5; CDR3 protein: CASSLTGRRPVQYF; CDR3 DNA: TGTGCCAGCAGCTTAACTGGTAGGAGGCCGGTGCAGTACTTC
V gene: TRBV28; clone size: .; D gene: .; J gene: TRBJ1-5; CDR3 protein: CASRRSRLSGNQPQHF; CDR3 DNA: TGTGCCAGCCGCCGATCTCGGCTTAGCGGCAATCAGCCCCAGCATTTT